What follows are 6 T cell receptor beta chains derived from one specimen sequenced in a study of technical replicates of blood from a few donors. Here immunoSEQ multiplex PCR was the method, and the copy in TCRdb shows in-frame clones only, minus some. The profile shows some 74,000 clones, around 95% of them singletons. Input material: T cells isolated from PBMCs. The receptors here all came from a human donor in good health.

This chain links TRBV11-2 with TRBJ2-1, with unresolved D. CDR3 size: 18 residues. V lost 5 bases and J 9 bases, leaving 29 bases between the germline ends. From germline, CDR1 is SGHAT and CDR2 FQNNGV. The CDR3 is CASSPMRPPRSSMGEQFF. The CDR3 DNA reads TGTGCCAGCAGCCCCATGAGGCCACCTAGGAGTTCCATGGGTGAGCAGTTCTTC.

The chain has TRBV2 and TRBJ1-3; weak D call: TRBD1 (6 bases). The CDR3 contains 13 residues. Trimming cost V 6 bases and J 4 bases, with 10 bases left between them. CDR1 is SNHLY and CDR2 is FYNNEI in the germline V gene. The chain's CDR3 is CASRGGAGNTIYF. CDR3 nucleotide sequence: TGTGCCAGCAGAGGGGGAGCGGGAAACACCATATATTTT.

The J gene is TRBJ2-1, the V gene TRBV5-4; 10 nucleotides match TRBD2. Germline CDR1 SGHNT, CDR2 YYREEE (reference sequence). The CDR3 is made up of 16 amino acids. The junction had 5 bases not matched to a gene; V was cut back by 4 bases and J by 1 base. CDR3 region: CASSQRGGTSYNEQFF. The CDR3 DNA follows: TGTGCCAGCAGCCAGCGGGGGGGGACTTCCTACAATGAGCAGTTCTTC.

The chain is built from TRBV6-5 and TRBJ1-2, with 7 positions matching TRBD1. The germline V gene encodes CDR1 MNHEY and CDR2 SVGAGI. CDR3 length equals 14 residues. The ends lost 0 bases at V and 4 bases at J; junction bases unmatched: 2. The CDR3 loop reads CASSYSGGGYGYTF. CDR3 coding DNA: TGTGCCAGCAGTTACTCAGGGGGCGGCTATGGCTACACCTTC.

The rearrangement uses TRBV19 and TRBJ1-6; perhaps TRBD1 as D (6 bases). This CDR3 comprises 18 residues. Germline values: CDR1 LNHDA, CDR2 SQIVND (reference sequence). V was cut by 3 bases and J by 0 bases, with 15 bases left in between. The CDR3 nucleotides read TGTGCCAGTAGTATTTACGGGACATATAGCTCCTATAATTCACCCCTCCACTTT. Its protein product is CASSIYGTYSSYNSPLHF.

The rearrangement links TRBV19 to TRBJ1-2, with D possibly matching TRBD1 (5 bases). The ends were cut back, 0 bases at V and 1 base at J, with 9 bases in the middle. The CDR3 is 15 amino acids. Germline V gene data show CDR1 as LNHDA and CDR2 as SQIVND (reference sequence). The CDR3 sequence: CASSIEGAGNYGYTF. The CDR3 DNA reads TGTGCCAGTAGTATAGAAGGGGCTGGTAACTATGGCTACACCTTC.